Described below is a single TCR beta chain sequence and its context. The antigen is not known. Trimming took off 3 bases at V and 8 bases at J, with 8 bases between the two ends. CDR1 is LGHNT and CDR2 is FRNRAP in the germline V gene. This CDR3 is 12 amino acids long. This specimen comes from a study of graft-versus-host responses after intestinal transplantation. For the study at large: The recipients all started with anti-thymocyte globulin induction and then took tacrolimus and steroids for around three years. Study-wide findings and caveats: GvH clones surfaced in recipient marrow, some emerging earlier in ileum or blood. Peak circulating GvH clone levels tracked with early post-transplant HvG declines.

The assay was immunoSEQ multiplex PCR, and TCRdb's table has in-frame clones only and misses some. The sample yields roughly 93,000 clones, around 93% seen once. This TCR was recovered from a human donor who received an intestinal transplant. The chain is built from TRBV12-5 and TRBJ2-1; D call uncertain. The sample in question was unstimulated CD8+ T cells sorted from spleen or lymph node cells, obtained before intestinal transplant. The CDR3: CASGFGWDEQFF. The CDR3 DNA reads as TGTGCTAGTGGTTTCGGGTGGGATGAGCAGTTCTTC.